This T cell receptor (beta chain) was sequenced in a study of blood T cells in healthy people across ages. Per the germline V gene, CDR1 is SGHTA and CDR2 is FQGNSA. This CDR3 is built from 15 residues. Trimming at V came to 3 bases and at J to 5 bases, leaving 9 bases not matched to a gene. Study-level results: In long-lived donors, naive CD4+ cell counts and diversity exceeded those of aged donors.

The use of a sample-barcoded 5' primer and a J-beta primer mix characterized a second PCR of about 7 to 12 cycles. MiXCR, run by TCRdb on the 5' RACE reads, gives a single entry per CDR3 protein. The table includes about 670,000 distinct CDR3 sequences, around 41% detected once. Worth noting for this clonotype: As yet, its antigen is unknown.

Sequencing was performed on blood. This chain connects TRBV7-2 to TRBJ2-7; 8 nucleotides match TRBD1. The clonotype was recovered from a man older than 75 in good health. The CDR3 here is CASSFTGGDRNEQYF. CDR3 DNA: TGTGCCAGCAGCTTCACAGGGGGTGACCGGAACGAGCAGTACTTC.